This T cell receptor beta chain stems from a study of T-cell reconstitution after alpha-beta-depleted transplantation in children. Trimming took 5 bases from V and 6 from J, leaving 17 bases between them. The CDR3 runs 15 residues. Germline CDR1 is DFQATT and CDR2 is SNEGSKA (reference sequence). Unique molecular identifiers tagged the TCRbeta library. TCRdb redid the calling of the PCR reads with MiXCR, one entry per CDR3 protein. Among about 580,000 distinct CDR3 sequences listed, roughly 23% were seen once. A few counts support this clonotype. This specimen consisted of PBMCs, mostly from graft donor cells, obtained 360 days after TCRalphabeta/CD19-depleted stem cell transplant. The clonotype originates from a boy in the first two years of life who had a stem cell transplant for acute myeloid leukemia, so the T cells may come from the graft donor. This rearrangement joins TRBV20-1 to TRBJ1-6, with a weak D call TRBD1 (5 bases). CDR3: CSAPQPTGSNSPLHF. DNA of the CDR3: TGCAGTGCTCCGCAACCTACAGGCTCTAATTCACCCCTCCACTTT.